There are many counts of the clone carrying this TCR beta chain. The data were obtained in a study of T cell repertoires in cytomegalovirus infection. TCRdb redid the calling of the reads with MiXCR, one entry per CDR3 protein. The sample includes around 530,000 distinct CDR3 sequences, approximately 15% of them seen just once. The CDR3 contains 14 residues. The V and J ends lost 2 bases and 5 bases respectively, with 13 bases between them. This chain links TRBV12-3 or TRBV12-4 with TRBJ2-7; D is undetermined. The receptor's source is a human donor in good health (CMV status not recorded). Some clones in this sample may be carry-over from other donors' samples. Sequenced input: CD8+ T cells from PBMCs. The CDR3, as DNA: TGTGCCAGCAGTTTAAGTGTCCTGGACCACGAGCAGTACTTC. As protein: CASSLSVLDHEQYF.